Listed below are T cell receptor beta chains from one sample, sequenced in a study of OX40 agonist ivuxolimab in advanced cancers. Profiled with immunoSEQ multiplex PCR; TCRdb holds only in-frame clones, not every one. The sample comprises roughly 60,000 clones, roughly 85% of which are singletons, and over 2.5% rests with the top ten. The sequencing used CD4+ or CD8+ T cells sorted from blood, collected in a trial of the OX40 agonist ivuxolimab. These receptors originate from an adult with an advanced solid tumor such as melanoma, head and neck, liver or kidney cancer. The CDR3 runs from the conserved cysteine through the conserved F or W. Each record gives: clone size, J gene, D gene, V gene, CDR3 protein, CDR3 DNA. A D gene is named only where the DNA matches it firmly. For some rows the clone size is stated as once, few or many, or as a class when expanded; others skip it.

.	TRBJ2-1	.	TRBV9	CASSDPRYEQFF	TGTGCCAGCAGCGACCCCAGGTATGAGCAGTTCTTC
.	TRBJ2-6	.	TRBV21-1	CASSQSWVSGANVLTF	TGTGCCAGCAGTCAAAGCTGGGTCTCTGGGGCCAACGTCCTGACTTTC
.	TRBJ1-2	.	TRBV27	CASSLRGSYGYTF	TGTGCCAGCAGTTTGCGGGGGTCCTATGGCTACACCTTC
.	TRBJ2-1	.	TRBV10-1	CASSAGPDNEQFF	TGCGCCAGCAGCGCCGGGCCCGACAATGAGCAGTTCTTC
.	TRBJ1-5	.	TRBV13	CASSLGHGYGQPQHF	TGTGCCAGCAGCTTAGGCCACGGCTATGGGCAGCCCCAGCATTTT
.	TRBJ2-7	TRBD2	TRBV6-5	CASSSRTSGSQEQYF	TGTGCCAGCAGTTCGCGGACTAGCGGGAGTCAAGAGCAGTACTTC
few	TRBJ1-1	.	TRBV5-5	CASSLAPGRNTEAFF	TGTGCCAGCAGCTTGGCCCCAGGGCGGAACACTGAAGCTTTCTTT
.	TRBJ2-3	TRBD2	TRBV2	CASSPPASGRASTDTQYF	TGTGCCAGCAGCCCCCCGGCTAGCGGGAGAGCTAGCACAGATACGCAGTATTTT
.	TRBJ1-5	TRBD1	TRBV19	CASSMGTGVNQPQHF	TGTGCCAGTAGTATGGGGACAGGGGTCAATCAGCCCCAGCATTTT
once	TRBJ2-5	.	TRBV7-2	CASSLYLATLQETQYF	TGTGCCAGCAGCTTGTACCTAGCGACTCTCCAAGAGACCCAGTACTTC
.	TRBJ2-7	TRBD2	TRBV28	CASSFSPGLGSSSYEQYF	TGTGCCAGCAGTTTCTCGCCGGGACTAGGATCGAGCTCCTACGAGCAGTACTTC
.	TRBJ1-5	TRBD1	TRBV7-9	CASSVDRGGQPQHF	TGTGCCAGCAGCGTGGACAGGGGAGGACAGCCCCAGCATTTT
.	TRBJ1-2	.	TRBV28	CASSSRLFAVNYGYTF	TGTGCCAGCAGTTCCCGGTTATTTGCAGTTAATTATGGCTACACCTTC
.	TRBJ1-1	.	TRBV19	CASSIEFRMNTEAFF	TGTGCCAGTAGTATAGAATTCCGGATGAACACTGAAGCTTTCTTT
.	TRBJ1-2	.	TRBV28	CASSSTLTETGYGYTF	TGTGCCAGCAGTTCCACCCTCACCGAGACGGGGTATGGCTACACCTTC
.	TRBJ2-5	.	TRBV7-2	CASSKQGRETQYF	TGTGCCAGCAGCAAACAGGGGAGGGAGACCCAGTACTTC